The sequence of this T cell receptor (beta chain) was determined in a study of blood T cell repertoires in COVID-19. Overall study: The samples span acute and convalescent COVID-19 from the United States, Italy and Spain. Sample material is recorded as cDNA or gDNA derived from T cells, B-cell-depleted T cells, or PBMCs.

CDR3 length: 13 residues. V dropped 6 bases and J dropped 8 bases, with 15 bases sitting between them. Germline assignment: CDR1 LNHDA and CDR2 SQIVND (reference sequence). Authors' analysis steps: Reference gene primer amplification gave nucleated cell count estimates. Here immunoSEQ multiplex PCR was the method, and the copy in TCRdb shows in-frame clones only, minus some. From that table come the V and J calls and clone size; the DNA was used to work out D and trimming. The repertoire includes approximately 110,000 clones, more than 70% of them detected once, and about 5.4% sits in the top ten. The clonotype comes from a human donor in a cohort sampled during active COVID-19. Material for sequencing was peripheral blood. The gene calls are TRBV19 and TRBJ2-3, with D perhaps TRBD1 (6 bases). The CDR3 here is CASSGLQGGTQYF. DNA of the CDR3: TGTGCCAGTAGCGGGCTCCAAGGGGGTACGCAGTATTTT.